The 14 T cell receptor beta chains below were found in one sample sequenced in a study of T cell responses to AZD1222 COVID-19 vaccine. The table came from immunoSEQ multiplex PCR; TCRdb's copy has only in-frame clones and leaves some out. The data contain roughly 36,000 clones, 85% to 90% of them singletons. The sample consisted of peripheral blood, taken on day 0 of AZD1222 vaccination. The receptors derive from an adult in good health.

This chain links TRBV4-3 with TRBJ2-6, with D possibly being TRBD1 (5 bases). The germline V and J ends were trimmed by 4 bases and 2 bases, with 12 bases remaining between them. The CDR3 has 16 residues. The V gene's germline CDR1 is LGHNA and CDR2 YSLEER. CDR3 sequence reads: CASSRGVEAGANVLTF. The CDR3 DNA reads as TGCGCCAGCAGCCGGGGCGTTGAGGCTGGGGCCAACGTCCTGACTTTC.

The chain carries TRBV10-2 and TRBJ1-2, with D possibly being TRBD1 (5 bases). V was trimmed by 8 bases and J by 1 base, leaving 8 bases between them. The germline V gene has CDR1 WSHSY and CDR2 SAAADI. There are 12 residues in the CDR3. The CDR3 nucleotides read TGCGCCAGCCGGGACGGTAACTATGGCTACACCTTC. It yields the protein CASRDGNYGYTF.

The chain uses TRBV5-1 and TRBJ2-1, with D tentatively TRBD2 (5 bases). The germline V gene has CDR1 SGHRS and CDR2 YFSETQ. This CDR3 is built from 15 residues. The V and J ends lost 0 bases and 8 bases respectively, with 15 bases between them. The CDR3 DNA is TGCGCCAGCAGCTTGGGTCAGCGAGGGTTGGATGAGCAGTTCTTC. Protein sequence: CASSLGQRGLDEQFF.

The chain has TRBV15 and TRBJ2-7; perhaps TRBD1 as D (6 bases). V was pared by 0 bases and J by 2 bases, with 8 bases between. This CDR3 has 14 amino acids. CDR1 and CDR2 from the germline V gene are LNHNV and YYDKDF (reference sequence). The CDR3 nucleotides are TGTGCCACCAGCAGAGATACAGGGACCTACGAGCAGTACTTC. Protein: CATSRDTGTYEQYF. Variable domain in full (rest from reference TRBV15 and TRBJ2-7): DAMVIQNPRYQVTQFGKPVTLSCSQTLNHNVMYWYQQKSSQAPKLLFHYYDKDFNNEADTPDNFQSRRPNTSFCFLDIRSPGLGDTAMYLCATSRDTGTYEQYFGPGTRLTVT.

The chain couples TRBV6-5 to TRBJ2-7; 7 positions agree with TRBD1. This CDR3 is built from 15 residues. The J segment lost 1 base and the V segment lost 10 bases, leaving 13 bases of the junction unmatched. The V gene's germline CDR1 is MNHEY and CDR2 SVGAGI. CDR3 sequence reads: CATQPGQVRSYEQYF. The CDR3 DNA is TGTGCCACTCAACCCGGACAGGTTCGATCCTACGAGCAGTACTTC.

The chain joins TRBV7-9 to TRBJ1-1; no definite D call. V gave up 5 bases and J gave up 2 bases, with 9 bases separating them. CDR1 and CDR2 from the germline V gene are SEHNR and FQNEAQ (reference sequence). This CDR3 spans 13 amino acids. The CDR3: CASSAPANTEAFF. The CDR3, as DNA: TGTGCCAGCAGCGCCCCGGCCAACACTGAAGCTTTCTTT.

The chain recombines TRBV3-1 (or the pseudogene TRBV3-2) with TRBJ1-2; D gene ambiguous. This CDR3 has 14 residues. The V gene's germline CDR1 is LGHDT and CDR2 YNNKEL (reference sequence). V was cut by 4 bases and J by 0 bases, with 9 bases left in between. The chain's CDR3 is CASSPRRTNYGYTF. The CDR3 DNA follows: TGTGCCAGCAGCCCGAGACGGACTAACTATGGCTACACCTTC.

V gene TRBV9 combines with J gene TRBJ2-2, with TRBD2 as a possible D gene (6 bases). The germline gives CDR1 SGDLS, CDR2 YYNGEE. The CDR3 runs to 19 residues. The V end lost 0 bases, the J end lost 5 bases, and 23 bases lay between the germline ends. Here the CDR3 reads CASSVEGTPFGSGTGELFF. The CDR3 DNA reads TGTGCCAGCAGCGTAGAAGGGACTCCTTTTGGGTCTGGGACCGGGGAGCTGTTTTTT.

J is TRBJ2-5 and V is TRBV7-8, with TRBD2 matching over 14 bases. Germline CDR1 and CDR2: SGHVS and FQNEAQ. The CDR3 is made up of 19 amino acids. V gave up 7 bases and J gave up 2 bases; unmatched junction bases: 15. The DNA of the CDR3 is TGTGCCAGCACCCAACCGGGGACTAGCGGGAGTTTGGAACAAGAGACCCAGTACTTC. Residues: CASTQPGTSGSLEQETQYF.

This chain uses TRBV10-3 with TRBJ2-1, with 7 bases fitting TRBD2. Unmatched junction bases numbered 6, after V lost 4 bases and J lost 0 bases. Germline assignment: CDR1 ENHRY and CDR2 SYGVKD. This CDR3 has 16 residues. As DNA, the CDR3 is TGTGCCATCAGTGGGGGGGGACGCGGCTCCTACAATGAGCAGTTCTTC. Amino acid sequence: CAISGGGRGSYNEQFF.

DNA for the CDR3: TGTGCCAGCAGCTCCGATGATTGGTCGCTGACCAATGAGCAGTTCTTC. Protein: CASSSDDWSLTNEQFF. The chain combines TRBV7-9 with TRBJ2-1; no definite D call. Trimming removed 4 bases from V and 6 bases from J, with 19 bases in between. Germline V gives CDR1 SEHNR, CDR2 FQNEAQ (reference sequence). This CDR3 has 16 amino acids.

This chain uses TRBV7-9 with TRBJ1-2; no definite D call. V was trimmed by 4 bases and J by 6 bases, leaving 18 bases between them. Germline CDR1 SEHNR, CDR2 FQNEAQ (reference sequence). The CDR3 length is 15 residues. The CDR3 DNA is TGTGCCAGCAGCTCCGATGTTTCGGGCGCCCATGGCTACACCTTC. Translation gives CASSSDVSGAHGYTF.

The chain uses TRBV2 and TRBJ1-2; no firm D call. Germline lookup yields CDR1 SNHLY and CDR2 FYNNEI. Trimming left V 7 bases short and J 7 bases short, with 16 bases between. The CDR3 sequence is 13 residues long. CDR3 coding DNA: TGTGCCAGCATCGGGCGTTTGATAACTGGCTACACCTTC. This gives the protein CASIGRLITGYTF.

CDR3 residues: CASSSGRGRGSENTGELFF. CDR3 coding DNA: TGTGCCAGCAGCTCAGGGCGAGGCAGGGGGTCGGAAAACACCGGGGAGCTGTTTTTT. V usage is TRBV11-3 and J usage is TRBJ2-2, with 7 bases matching TRBD1. The CDR3 length is 19 residues. Germline V gene lookup returns CDR1 SGHNT and CDR2 YENEEA. V dropped 4 bases and J dropped 2; count of bases not matched to a gene: 16.